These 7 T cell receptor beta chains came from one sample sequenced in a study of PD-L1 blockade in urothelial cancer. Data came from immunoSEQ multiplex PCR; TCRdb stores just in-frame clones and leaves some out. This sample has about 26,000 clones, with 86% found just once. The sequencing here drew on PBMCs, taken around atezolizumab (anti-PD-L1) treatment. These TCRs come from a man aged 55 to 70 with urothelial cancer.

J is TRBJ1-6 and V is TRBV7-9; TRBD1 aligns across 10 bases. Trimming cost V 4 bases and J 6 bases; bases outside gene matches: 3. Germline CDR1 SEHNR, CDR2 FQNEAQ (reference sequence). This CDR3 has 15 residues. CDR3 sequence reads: CASSSGDRGNSPLHF. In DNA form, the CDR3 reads TGTGCCAGCAGCTCGGGGGACAGGGGTAATTCACCCCTCCACTTT. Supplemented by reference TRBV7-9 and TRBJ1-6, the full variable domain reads DTGVSQNPRHKITKRGQNVTFRCDPISEHNRLYWYRQTLGQGPEFLTYFQNEAQLEKSRLLSDRFSAERPKGSFSTLEIQRTEQGDSAMYLCASSSGDRGNSPLHFGNGTRLTVT.

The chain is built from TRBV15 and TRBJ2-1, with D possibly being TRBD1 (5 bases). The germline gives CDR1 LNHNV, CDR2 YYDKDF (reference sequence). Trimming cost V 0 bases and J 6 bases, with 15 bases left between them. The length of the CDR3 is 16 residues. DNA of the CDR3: TGTGCCACCAGCAGAGACAAGGGGAAGTCCCCCAATGAGCAGTTCTTC. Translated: CATSRDKGKSPNEQFF.

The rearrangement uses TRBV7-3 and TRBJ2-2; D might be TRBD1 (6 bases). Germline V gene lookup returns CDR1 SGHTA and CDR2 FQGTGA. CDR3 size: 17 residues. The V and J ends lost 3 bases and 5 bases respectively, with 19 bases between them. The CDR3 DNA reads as TGTGCCAGCAGCTTTAATGGGATACAGGGTGGAACCGGGGAGCTGTTTTTT. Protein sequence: CASSFNGIQGGTGELFF.

CDR3 amino acids: CASSTLSGSGETQYF. As DNA, the CDR3 is TGTGCCAGCAGTACCCTGAGCGGGAGCGGTGAGACCCAGTACTTC. The genes are TRBV25-1 and TRBJ2-5; 8 positions match TRBD2. The germline V gene encodes CDR1 MGHDK and CDR2 SYGVNS. This CDR3 has 15 residues. Germline trimming cut 5 bases from V and 5 bases from J; bases unmatched to any gene: 10.

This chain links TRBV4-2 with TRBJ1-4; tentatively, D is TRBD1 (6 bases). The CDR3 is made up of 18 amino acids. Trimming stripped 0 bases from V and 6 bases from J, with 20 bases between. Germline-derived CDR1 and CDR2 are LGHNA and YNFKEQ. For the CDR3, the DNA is TGTGCCAGCAGCCAAGAGGTTGTGGGGGCCAAACGGGATGAAAAACTGTTTTTT. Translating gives CASSQEVVGAKRDEKLFF.

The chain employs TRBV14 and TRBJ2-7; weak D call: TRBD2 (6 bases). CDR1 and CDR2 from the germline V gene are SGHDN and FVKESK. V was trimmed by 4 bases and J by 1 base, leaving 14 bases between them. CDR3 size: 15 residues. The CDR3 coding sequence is TGTGCCAGCAGCCTGGGACTTCTAAATTCCTACGAGCAGTACTTC. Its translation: CASSLGLLNSYEQYF.

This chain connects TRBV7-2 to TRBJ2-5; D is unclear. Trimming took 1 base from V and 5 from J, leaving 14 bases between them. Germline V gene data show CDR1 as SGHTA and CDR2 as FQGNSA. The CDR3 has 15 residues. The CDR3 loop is CASSLESAFVETQYF. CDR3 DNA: TGTGCCAGCAGCTTAGAATCAGCGTTTGTGGAGACCCAGTACTTC.